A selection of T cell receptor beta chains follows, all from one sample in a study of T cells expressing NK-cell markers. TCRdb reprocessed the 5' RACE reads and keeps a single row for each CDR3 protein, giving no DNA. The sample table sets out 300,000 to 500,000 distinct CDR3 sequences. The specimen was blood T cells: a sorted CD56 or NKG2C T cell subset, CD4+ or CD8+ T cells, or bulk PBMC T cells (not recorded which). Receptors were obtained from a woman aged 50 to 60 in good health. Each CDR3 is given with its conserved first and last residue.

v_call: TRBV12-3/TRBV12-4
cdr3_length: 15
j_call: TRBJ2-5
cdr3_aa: CASSLQGALAETQYF

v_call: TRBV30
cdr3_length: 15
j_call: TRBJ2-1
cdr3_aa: CAWSTRQGSYNEQFF

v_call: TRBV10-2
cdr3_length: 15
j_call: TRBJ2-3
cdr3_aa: CASSAMGVLTDTQYF

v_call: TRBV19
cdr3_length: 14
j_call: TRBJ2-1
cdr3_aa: CASRPPRGYNEQFF

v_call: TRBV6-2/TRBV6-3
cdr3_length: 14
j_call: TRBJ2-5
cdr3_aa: CASSPDRSWGTQYF

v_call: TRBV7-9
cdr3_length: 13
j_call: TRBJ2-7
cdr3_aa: CASSFPRDYEQYF

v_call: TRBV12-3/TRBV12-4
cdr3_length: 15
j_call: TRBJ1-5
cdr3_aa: CASSSLGTGNQPQHF

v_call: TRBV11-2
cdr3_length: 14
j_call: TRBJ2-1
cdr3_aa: CASSLGTSGRTQFF

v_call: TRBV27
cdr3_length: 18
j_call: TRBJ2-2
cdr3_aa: CASSLSLAGYANTGELFF

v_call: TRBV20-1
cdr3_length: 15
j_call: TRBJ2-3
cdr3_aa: CSARTGTSRPDTQYF

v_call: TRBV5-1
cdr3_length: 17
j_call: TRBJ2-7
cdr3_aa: CASSFQRTSGASYEQYF

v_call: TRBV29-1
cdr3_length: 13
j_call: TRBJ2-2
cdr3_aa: CSVDRTATGELFF

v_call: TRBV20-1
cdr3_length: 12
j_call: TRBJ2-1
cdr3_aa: CSADLGGVEQFF

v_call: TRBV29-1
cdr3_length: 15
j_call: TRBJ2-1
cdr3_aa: CSVAGTVSSYNEQFF

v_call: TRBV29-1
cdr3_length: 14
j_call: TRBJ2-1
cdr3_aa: CSSTPGDYYNEQFF

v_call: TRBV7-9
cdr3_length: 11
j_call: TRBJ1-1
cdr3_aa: CASSQGFEAFF

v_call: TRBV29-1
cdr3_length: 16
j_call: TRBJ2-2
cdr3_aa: CSVEAGQGANTGELFF

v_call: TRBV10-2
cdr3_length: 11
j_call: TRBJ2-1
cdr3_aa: CASSERSEQFF

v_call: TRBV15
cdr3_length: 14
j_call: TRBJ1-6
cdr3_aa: CATRVQGYNSPLHF

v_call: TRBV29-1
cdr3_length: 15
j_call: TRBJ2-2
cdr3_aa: CSVSPTGLNTGELFF

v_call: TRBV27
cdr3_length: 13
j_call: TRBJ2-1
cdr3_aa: CASSLRELGEQFF

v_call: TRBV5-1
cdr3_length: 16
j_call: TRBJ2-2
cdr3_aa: CASSSTGLAVTGELFF

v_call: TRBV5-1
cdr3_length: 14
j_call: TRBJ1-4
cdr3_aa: CASRPRVANEKLFF

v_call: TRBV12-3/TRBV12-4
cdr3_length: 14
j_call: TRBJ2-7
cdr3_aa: CASSSGTSGGEQYF

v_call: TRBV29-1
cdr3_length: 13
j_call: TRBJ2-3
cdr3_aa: CSVAMLLTDTQYF

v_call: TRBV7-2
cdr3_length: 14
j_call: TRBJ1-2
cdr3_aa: CASSPQGIGDGYTF

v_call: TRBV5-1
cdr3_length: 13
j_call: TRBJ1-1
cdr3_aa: CASSLRGNTEAFF

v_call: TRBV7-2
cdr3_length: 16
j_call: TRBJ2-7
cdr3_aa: CASSLSLAGGFYEQYF

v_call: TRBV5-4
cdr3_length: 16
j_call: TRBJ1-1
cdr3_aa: CASSLAWGTANTEAFF

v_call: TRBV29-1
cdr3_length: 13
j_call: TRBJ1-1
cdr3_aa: CSAGYRGGTEAFF

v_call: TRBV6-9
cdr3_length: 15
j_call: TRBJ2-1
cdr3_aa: CASSLSGFSYNEQFF

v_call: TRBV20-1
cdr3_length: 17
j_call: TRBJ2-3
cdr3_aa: CSARDDRPGGVVDTQYF

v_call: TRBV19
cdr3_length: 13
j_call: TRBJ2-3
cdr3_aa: CASKFSASDTQYF

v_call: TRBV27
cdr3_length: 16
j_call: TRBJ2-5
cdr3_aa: CASSLSSRGGQETQYF

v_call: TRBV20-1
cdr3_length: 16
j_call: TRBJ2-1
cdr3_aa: CSARDRNLLRVDEQFF

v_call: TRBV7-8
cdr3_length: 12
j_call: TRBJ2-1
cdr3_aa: CASSNSHNEQFF

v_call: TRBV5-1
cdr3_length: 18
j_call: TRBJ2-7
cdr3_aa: CASSLVASGRALGVEQYF

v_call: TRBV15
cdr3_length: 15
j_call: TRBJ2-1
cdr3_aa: CATTDDRSSYNEQFF

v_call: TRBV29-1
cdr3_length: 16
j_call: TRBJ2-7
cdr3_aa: CSVEGASGAKTYEQYF

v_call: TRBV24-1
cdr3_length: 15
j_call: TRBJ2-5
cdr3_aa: CATSDLQADAETQYF

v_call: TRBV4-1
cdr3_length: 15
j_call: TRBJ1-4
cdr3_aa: CASSQNRGGDEKLFF